This T cell receptor (beta chain) originates from a study of PD-1 blockade in classical Hodgkin lymphoma. Study-level findings and limits: Baseline diversity resembling that of newly diagnosed patients was seen in complete responders. There was a significant rise in CD4+ TCR diversity by C4D1, with no such rise for CD8+.

V was clipped by 6 bases and J by 5 bases; unmatched bases: 12. The germline V gene encodes CDR1 SGHTA and CDR2 FQGNSA. The CDR3 runs to 16 residues. This clone was observed a single time. Its target is unknown. Time point reported: cycle 4 day 1 (C4D1), after more than five weeks of nivolumab. Each and every patient relapsed after autologous stem cell transplantation, and patients got differing brentuximab vedotin exposure. Negative selection with magnetic separation was used to purify CD4+ T cells from thawed PBMCs. Best responses included complete response and partial response; otherwise, the best response was progressive disease. Measured with immunoSEQ multiplex PCR; TCRdb has only the in-frame clones, and not every one. The sample has 5,000 to 7,500 clones, 86% seen once.

V gene TRBV7-2 combines with J gene TRBJ2-3; 9 nucleotides match TRBD2. This clonotype was sampled from a human donor with classical Hodgkin lymphoma. The source was CD4+ T cells from blood, collected before the fourth cycle of nivolumab. The CDR3 loop reads CASRRTSAPNRDTQYF. CDR3 nucleotide sequence: TGTGCCAGCAGAAGGACTAGCGCCCCCAATCGAGATACGCAGTATTTT.